This is a list of T cell receptor beta chains from one sample in a study of T cell changes during pregnancy in multiple sclerosis. Using immunoSEQ multiplex PCR, the repertoire was profiled, and TCRdb retains in-frame clones only, with some absent. This sample has tens of thousands of clones; around 94% occur once, and the top ten carry roughly 5.5%. The sample consisted of CD8+ T cells from peripheral blood mononuclear cells, taken before pregnancy. Receptors were obtained from a female donor with multiple sclerosis, enrolled in a pregnancy study. CDR3s include the opening cysteine and the closing phenylalanine or tryptophan. D genes are given only for firm matches. Clone size is given for some rows only: seen once, a few or many times, or a class if the clone is expanded.

V	size	J	D	CDR3	DNA
TRBV2	NA	TRBJ2-7	TRBD2	CASWGPGGAEQYF	TGTGCCAGTTGGGGGCCGGGGGGGGCCGAGCAGTACTTC
TRBV2	NA	TRBJ1-4	NA	CASSEVPFPGEELFF	TGTGCCAGCAGTGAAGTCCCCTTTCCAGGGGAAGAACTGTTTTTT
TRBV7-8	NA	TRBJ2-2	NA	CASSSQGVGELFF	TGTGCCAGCAGCTCACAGGGTGTCGGGGAGCTGTTTTTT
TRBV9	NA	TRBJ2-3	TRBD2	CASSGLAGGLTDTQYF	TGTGCCAGCAGCGGACTAGCGGGCGGTCTCACAGATACGCAGTATTTT
TRBV2	NA	TRBJ2-3	TRBD1	CASRDRLTSTSTDTQYF	TGTGCCAGCCGGGACAGGCTAACTTCCACTAGCACAGATACGCAGTATTTT
TRBV7-3	NA	TRBJ1-1	NA	CASSRRGGPNTEAFF	TGTGCCAGCAGCCGAAGAGGGGGTCCGAACACTGAAGCTTTCTTT
TRBV4-1	NA	TRBJ2-7	TRBD1	CASSRPGAGGPYEQYF	TGCGCCAGCAGCCGACCCGGGGCAGGGGGCCCCTACGAGCAGTACTTC
TRBV27	NA	TRBJ2-1	TRBD2	CASSLTSGGNEQFF	TGTGCCAGCAGTTTAACTAGCGGGGGCAATGAGCAGTTCTTC
TRBV27	NA	TRBJ2-1	NA	CASSLLEDPNNEQFF	TGTGCCAGCAGTTTACTGGAGGATCCTAACAATGAGCAGTTCTTC
TRBV5-1	NA	TRBJ1-1	NA	CASSETGPMNTEAFF	TGCGCCAGCAGCGAGACAGGCCCTATGAACACTGAAGCTTTCTTT
TRBV11-2	few	TRBJ2-1	TRBD1	CASSFFAGTGPNNEQFF	TGTGCCAGCAGCTTCTTTGCCGGGACAGGGCCCAACAATGAGCAGTTCTTC
TRBV11-1	once	TRBJ2-7	NA	CASSLGTWGPYEQYF	TGTGCCAGCAGCTTGGGAACCTGGGGGCCCTACGAGCAGTACTTC
TRBV10-2	few	TRBJ1-5	TRBD1	CASSGTENQPQHF	TGCGCCAGCAGCGGGACAGAGAATCAGCCCCAGCATTTT
TRBV12-5	NA	TRBJ2-1	TRBD2	CASGLPHGTSVDNEQFF	TGTGCTAGTGGTTTGCCTCACGGGACTAGCGTAGACAATGAGCAGTTCTTC
TRBV5-1	NA	TRBJ1-2	TRBD1	CASSFGQGANYGYTF	TGCGCCAGCAGCTTCGGACAGGGGGCGAACTATGGCTACACCTTC
TRBV4-1	NA	TRBJ2-7	TRBD2	CASSQGSGKNNEQYF	TGCGCCAGCAGCCAAGGGAGCGGGAAAAATAACGAGCAGTACTTC
TRBV4-1	NA	TRBJ1-1	NA	CASSQDFGPPEAFF	TGCGCCAGCAGCCAAGATTTTGGGCCGCCTGAAGCTTTCTTT
TRBV7-8	NA	TRBJ1-2	NA	CASSLLDKGGDGYTF	TGTGCCAGCAGCCTCCTGGACAAGGGAGGGGATGGCTACACCTTC
TRBV27	NA	TRBJ1-2	TRBD1	CASSPLGGQYGYTF	TGTGCCAGCAGTCCCCTTGGGGGACAGTATGGCTACACCTTC
TRBV30	NA	TRBJ1-1	TRBD1	CAWSTGDRHPNTEAFF	TGTGCCTGGAGTACGGGGGACAGGCACCCGAACACTGAAGCTTTCTTT
TRBV2	NA	TRBJ2-7	NA	CASSEDSLRSSEQYF	TGTGCCAGCAGTGAGGACTCCCTTCGTTCGAGCGAGCAGTACTTC
TRBV7-2	NA	TRBJ2-7	NA	CASSLVTTREQYF	TGTGCCAGCAGCTTAGTAACAACCCGCGAGCAGTACTTC
TRBV5-8	NA	TRBJ2-5	TRBD2	CASSPGLAGGRETQYF	TGTGCCAGCAGCCCGGGCCTAGCGGGAGGTCGGGAGACCCAGTACTTC
TRBV29-1	NA	TRBJ2-2	TRBD1	CSVEVEGQGVNTGELFF	TGCAGCGTTGAAGTAGAGGGACAGGGGGTGAACACCGGGGAGCTGTTTTTT
TRBV9	NA	TRBJ2-7	NA	CASSAAVSSYEQYF	TGTGCCAGCAGCGCCGCGGTAAGCTCCTACGAGCAGTACTTC
TRBV6-4	few	TRBJ2-5	TRBD2	CASSDVAGGQETQYF	TGTGCCAGCAGTGATGTAGCGGGAGGGCAAGAGACCCAGTACTTC